Following are 16 T cell receptor beta chains from one sample sequenced in a study of T-cell memory formation after mild COVID-19. TCRdb re-called the 5' RACE reads through MiXCR, storing one row per CDR3 protein. The data hold about half a million distinct CDR3 sequences, with 15% to 20% observed a single time. The sequencing sample was made of PBMCs or a T cell subset sorted from them (not recorded which). The receptor set was obtained from an adult woman who had mild COVID-19 (a few samples of this study predate the infection). Cell type and time point are not known.

This clonotype has a handful of counts. The chain links TRBV4-1 to TRBJ2-5; TRBD2 aligns across 11 bases. The CDR3 is made up of 17 amino acids. V shed 1 base, J shed 5 bases, and the junction held 9 bases outside the gene matches. CDR1 and CDR2 (germline): MGHRA, YSYEKL. In nucleotides, the CDR3 is TGCGCCAGCAGCCAAGGCCGGACTAGCGGGTTGGGGGAGACCCAGTACTTC. Its translation is CASSQGRTSGLGETQYF.

In this sample, this clonotype turned up a few times. The V call is TRBV24-1, the J call TRBJ2-2; 10 positions match TRBD1. This CDR3 has 18 residues. V shed 4 bases, J shed 7 bases, and the junction held 14 bases outside the gene matches. Per germline, CDR1 KGHDR and CDR2 SFDVKD. CDR3 nucleotide sequence: TGTGCCACCAGTGACGCGGCTTGGAGGACAGGGGGAATCGGGGAGCTGTTTTTT. It translates to CATSDAAWRTGGIGELFF.

Notes on this clonotype: The limits of the CDR3 on the DNA are not certain, so only TCRdb's listed CDR3 is given. The chain links TRBV12-3 or TRBV12-4 to TRBJ2-2. The CDR3 is 11 residues long, counting both termini. CDR3 protein: CASRHTGSCFF.

The V gene is TRBV12-3 or TRBV12-4, the J gene TRBJ2-1; D perhaps matches TRBD2 (5 bases). The CDR3 runs to 17 residues. V shed 5 bases and J shed 0 bases, with 17 bases lying between them. CDR3 sequence reads: CASSLPIRGSSYNEQFF. Written as DNA, the CDR3 is TGTGCCAGCAGTCTTCCCATCCGAGGGAGCTCCTACAATGAGCAGTTCTTC.

The chain employs TRBV3-1 and TRBJ2-3; D not resolved. V was shortened by 3 bases and J by 3 bases, with 13 bases between the two germline ends. Germline V lookup: CDR1 LGHDT, CDR2 YNNKEL (reference sequence). The CDR3 runs 15 residues. CDR3 nucleotide sequence: TGTGCCAGCAGCCAGAAGAGAGGAGCTACAGATACGCAGTATTTT. Its translation is CASSQKRGATDTQYF.

This clonotype has a handful of counts. V and J are TRBV2 and TRBJ2-3, with D possibly called TRBD1 or TRBD2 (5 bases each). The CDR3 has 14 residues. Germline CDR1 is SNHLY and CDR2 is FYNNEI. V was cut by 7 bases and J by 2 bases, with 13 bases left in between. CDR3 loop: CASTDLGDTDTQYF. The CDR3 nucleotides read TGTGCCAGCACCGACCTGGGGGACACAGATACGCAGTATTTT. Looking up the rest from reference TRBV2 and TRBJ2-3 gives the full variable domain: EPEVTQTPSHQVTQMGQEVILRCVPISNHLYFYWYRQILGQKVEFLVSFYNNEISEKSEIFDDQFSVERPDGSNFTLKIRSTKLEDSAMYFCASTDLGDTDTQYFGPGTRLTVL.

The CDR3 coding sequence is TGTGCCAGCAGCCTCGACAGGGGGTTCACAGATACGCAGTATTTT. Encoded protein: CASSLDRGFTDTQYF. The gene calls are TRBV12-3 or TRBV12-4 and TRBJ2-3; 9 positions agree with TRBD1. This CDR3 spans 15 amino acids. With V trimmed by 6 bases and J by 2 bases, 6 bases remained unmatched.

This clonotype appeared a few times. V usage is TRBV13 and J usage is TRBJ2-1; 7 bases align to TRBD2. With V trimmed by 0 bases and J by 8 bases, 19 bases remained unmatched. The CDR3 runs to 19 residues. CDR1 is PRHDT and CDR2 is FYEKMQ in the germline V gene (reference sequence). The CDR3 reads CASSLGLIRGGSQIDEQFF. DNA of the CDR3: TGTGCCAGCAGCTTAGGCCTAATAAGGGGAGGGTCCCAGATCGATGAGCAGTTCTTC.

V gene TRBV19 combines with J gene TRBJ2-4, with 8 bases identical to TRBD1. The J segment lost 7 bases and the V segment lost 5 bases, leaving 7 bases of the junction unmatched. Looked up from germline, CDR1 is LNHDA and CDR2 is SQIVND (reference sequence). The CDR3 is 14 residues long. CDR3 DNA sequence: TGTGCCAGTAGTGGGGACAGGTGGACGAACATTCAGTACTTC. This sequence encodes CASSGDRWTNIQYF.

This clonotype has more than one count but fewer than ten. The chain recombines TRBV2 with TRBJ1-1; D is ambiguous. Between the trimmed V and J ends, which lost 6 bases and 3 bases, there was a span of 11 bases. The CDR3 is made up of 13 amino acids. The germline V gene has CDR1 SNHLY and CDR2 FYNNEI. CDR3 in amino acids: CASSELEDTEAFF. For the CDR3, the DNA is TGTGCCAGCAGCGAATTGGAGGACACTGAAGCTTTCTTT.

In its sample, this clonotype was seen a few times. The chain has TRBV29-1 and TRBJ1-6, with a tentative D call TRBD1 (5 bases). This CDR3 has 14 residues. V was cut by 6 bases and J by 7 bases, with 16 bases left in between. Looked up from germline, CDR1 is SQVTM and CDR2 is ANQGSEA. CDR3 nucleotides: TGCAGCGTCCATACCGGGACCGGAAATTCACCCCTCCACTTT. This sequence encodes CSVHTGTGNSPLHF.

A single count supports this clonotype. The chain combines TRBV7-7 with TRBJ2-2; 8 nucleotides agree with TRBD2. The germline V gene encodes CDR1 SSHAT and CDR2 FNYEAQ (reference sequence). The CDR3 contains 16 residues. The trim removed 5 bases at V and 4 bases at J, leaving 9 bases unmatched. The CDR3 loop reads CASSQGAGGVTGELFF. The DNA for the CDR3 is TGTGCCAGCAGCCAGGGCGCGGGGGGTGTCACCGGGGAGCTGTTTTTT.

This clonotype was counted between two and nine times. This rearrangement joins TRBV7-9 to TRBJ2-7, with D maybe TRBD1 (6 bases). The germline CDR1 and CDR2 sequences are SEHNR and FQNEAQ (reference sequence). The CDR3 runs to 15 residues. V dropped 1 base and J dropped 2 bases, with 12 bases sitting between them. The CDR3 region is CASSLGVRDTYEQYF. The DNA for the CDR3 is TGTGCCAGCAGCTTAGGAGTGAGGGACACCTACGAGCAGTACTTC.

This clonotype was seen more than once but under ten times. The chain employs TRBV20-1 and TRBJ2-3; D tentatively fits TRBD1 or TRBD2 (5 bases each). Germline V gives CDR1 DFQATT, CDR2 SNEGSKA (reference sequence). This CDR3 contains 14 residues. The V and J ends lost 6 bases and 0 bases respectively, with 13 bases between them. CDR3 region: CSADPRDSTDTQYF. The CDR3 nucleotides are TGCAGTGCCGACCCTAGGGACAGCACAGATACGCAGTATTTT.

This clonotype was observed a handful of times. CDR3: CSAGQGAGQPQHF. The CDR3 coding sequence is TGCAGTGCCGGACAGGGGGCCGGTCAGCCCCAGCATTTT. The chain is built from TRBV20-1 and TRBJ1-5, with 11 bases that match TRBD1. Germline trimming cut 6 bases from V and 6 bases from J; bases unmatched to any gene: 4. The CDR3 has 13 amino acids. From germline, CDR1 is DFQATT and CDR2 SNEGSKA (reference sequence).

The rearrangement links TRBV4-3 to TRBJ2-2; no firm D call. The CDR3 covers 15 residues. Per the germline V gene, CDR1 is LGHNA and CDR2 is YSLEER. Trimming stripped 0 bases from V and 4 bases from J, with 9 bases between. CDR3 protein: CASSQDWPFTGELFF. In DNA form, the CDR3 reads TGCGCCAGCAGCCAAGATTGGCCCTTCACCGGGGAGCTGTTTTTT.